The 2 T cell receptor beta chains given below trace back to one sample, sequenced in a study of blood T cell repertoires in COVID-19. Measured with immunoSEQ multiplex PCR; TCRdb has only the in-frame clones, and not every one. The sample contains tens of thousands of clones, roughly 82% of which appear only once. Sequencing was done on a sample of peripheral blood. These receptors were collected from an elderly man with active COVID-19.

This chain joins TRBV19 and TRBJ2-7; weak D call: TRBD2 (5 bases). CDR1 is LNHDA and CDR2 is SQIVND in the germline V gene (reference sequence). CDR3 length equals 13 residues. V lost 8 bases and J 1 base, leaving 12 bases between the germline ends. The CDR3 DNA sequence: TGTGCCAGTGGAAGTCGGGATTCCTACGAGCAGTACTTC. This translates into CASGSRDSYEQYF.

V is TRBV18 and J is TRBJ2-1; 9 positions agree with TRBD2. The CDR3 runs to 16 residues. The V segment lost 4 bases and the J segment 6 bases; nucleotides outside the gene matches: 10. CDR1 is KGHSH, CDR2 LQKENI, per germline. The DNA of the CDR3 is TGTGCCAGCTCACAACATAGCGGGGGCCTCCTCAATGAGCAGTTCTTC. Residues: CASSQHSGGLLNEQFF.